This T cell receptor beta chain appears in the sequencing data of a study of T-cell memory formation after mild COVID-19. Study as a whole: TCR clusters largely stayed donor specific.

One entry per CDR3 protein results from TCRdb running MiXCR on the 5' RACE reads. The data hold fewer than 500,000 distinct CDR3 sequences, with roughly 25% observed a single time. About this clonotype itself: The antigen remains undetermined.

Study conclusions and caveats: Still unconfirmed is whether the second-wave clones peaking on day 37 recognized SARS-CoV-2.

The germline CDR1 and CDR2 sequences are KGHDR and SFDVKD. The CDR3 has 15 residues. The V segment lost 1 base and the J segment 0 bases; nucleotides outside the gene matches: 2. The chain joins TRBV24-1 to TRBJ2-7; 7 nucleotides align to TRBD2. The sample was PBMCs or a T cell subset sorted from them (not recorded which). The sequence derives from an adult woman who had mild COVID-19 (a few samples of this study predate the infection). Cell type and time point are not known. DNA of the CDR3: TGTGCCACCAGTGATTTCGCGGGGGACTCCTACGAGCAGTACTTC. It translates to CATSDFAGDSYEQYF.